These 2 T cell receptor beta chains came from one sample sequenced in a study of T cell changes during pregnancy in multiple sclerosis. Here immunoSEQ multiplex PCR was the method, and the copy in TCRdb shows in-frame clones only, minus some. In the table there are tens of thousands of clones, 85% to 95% of which are singletons. Material: CD4+ T cells from peripheral blood mononuclear cells, obtained in the first trimester of pregnancy. The receptors shown here come from a female donor with multiple sclerosis, enrolled in a pregnancy study.

This chain joins TRBV9 and TRBJ2-3; D may be TRBD2 (6 bases). The CDR3 spans 14 residues. Trimming stripped 0 bases from V and 4 bases from J, with 9 bases between. Looked up from germline, CDR1 is SGDLS and CDR2 is YYNGEE. CDR3 loop: CASSVAGTPDTQYF. Written as DNA, the CDR3 is TGTGCCAGCAGCGTAGCGGGGACTCCAGATACGCAGTATTTT.

The CDR3 protein is CASSTQGTRTEQFF. In DNA form, the CDR3 reads TGCGCCAGCAGCACGCAGGGGACTAGAACTGAGCAGTTCTTC. This chain connects TRBV5-1 to TRBJ2-1; 8 bases are a match to TRBD2. Germline V gives CDR1 SGHRS, CDR2 YFSETQ. Unmatched junction bases numbered 9, after V lost 4 bases and J lost 9 bases. The CDR3 is 14 residues long.